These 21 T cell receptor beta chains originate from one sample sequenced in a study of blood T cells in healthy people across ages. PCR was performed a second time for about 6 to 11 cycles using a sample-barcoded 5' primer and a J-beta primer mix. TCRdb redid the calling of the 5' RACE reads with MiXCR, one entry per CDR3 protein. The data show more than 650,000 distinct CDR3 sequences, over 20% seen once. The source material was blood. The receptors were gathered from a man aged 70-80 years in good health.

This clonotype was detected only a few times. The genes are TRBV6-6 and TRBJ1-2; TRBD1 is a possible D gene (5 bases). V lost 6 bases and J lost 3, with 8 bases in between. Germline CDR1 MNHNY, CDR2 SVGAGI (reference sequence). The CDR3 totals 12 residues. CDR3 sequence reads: CASRGRDYGYTF. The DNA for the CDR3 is TGTGCCAGCAGGGGACGGGACTATGGCTACACCTTC.

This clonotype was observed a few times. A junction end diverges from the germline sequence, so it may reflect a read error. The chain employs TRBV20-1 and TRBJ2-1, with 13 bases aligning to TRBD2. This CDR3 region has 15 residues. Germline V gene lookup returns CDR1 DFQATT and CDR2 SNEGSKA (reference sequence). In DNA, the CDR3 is TGCGGTGCTAGACCAGGGACTAGCGGGGTATATGAGCAGTTCTTC. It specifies CGARPGTSGVYEQFF.

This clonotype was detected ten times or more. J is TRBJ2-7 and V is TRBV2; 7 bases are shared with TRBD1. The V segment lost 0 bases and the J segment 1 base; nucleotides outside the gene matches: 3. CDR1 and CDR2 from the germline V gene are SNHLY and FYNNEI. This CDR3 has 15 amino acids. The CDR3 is CASSEALGQSYEQYV. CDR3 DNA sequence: TGTGCCAGCAGTGAAGCGCTGGGACAGTCCTACGAGCAGTACGTC.

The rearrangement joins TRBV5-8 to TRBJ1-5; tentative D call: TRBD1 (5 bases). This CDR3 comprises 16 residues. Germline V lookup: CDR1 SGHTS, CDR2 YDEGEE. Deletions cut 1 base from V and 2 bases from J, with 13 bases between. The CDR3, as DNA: TGTGCCAGCAGCTTGTTGGTTACGGGGGGCAATCAGCCCCAGCATTTT. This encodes CASSLLVTGGNQPQHF.

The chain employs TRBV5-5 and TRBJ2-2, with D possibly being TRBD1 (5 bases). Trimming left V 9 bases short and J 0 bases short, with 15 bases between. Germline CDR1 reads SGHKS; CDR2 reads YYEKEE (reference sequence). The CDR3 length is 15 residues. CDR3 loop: CATVDDSTNTGELFF. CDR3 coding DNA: TGTGCCACCGTCGATGACAGTACGAACACCGGGGAGCTGTTTTTT.

In DNA form, the CDR3 reads TGTGCCAGCAGCTTAGTTTCCGGGAGGGCCATCGATACGCAGTATTTT. It specifies CASSLVSGRAIDTQYF. This chain links TRBV7-2 with TRBJ2-3, with TRBD2 matching 8 bases. Germline V lookup: CDR1 SGHTA, CDR2 FQGNSA. This CDR3 contains 16 residues. The ends lost 1 base at V and 6 bases at J; junction bases unmatched: 9. Using reference TRBV7-2 and TRBJ2-3 for the parts outside the CDR3, the full variable domain is GAGVSQSPSNKVTEKGKDVELRCDPISGHTALYWYRQSLGQGLEFLIYFQGNSAPDKSGLPSDRFSAERTGGSVSTLTIQRTQQEDSAVYLCASSLVSGRAIDTQYFGPGTRLTVL.

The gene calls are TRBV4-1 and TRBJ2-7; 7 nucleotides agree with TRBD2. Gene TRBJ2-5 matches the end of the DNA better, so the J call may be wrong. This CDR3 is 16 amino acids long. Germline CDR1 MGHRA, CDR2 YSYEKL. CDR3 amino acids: CASSQERETSPETQYF. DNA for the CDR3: TGCGCCAGCAGCCAAGAAAGGGAGACTAGCCCGGAGACCCAGTACTTC.

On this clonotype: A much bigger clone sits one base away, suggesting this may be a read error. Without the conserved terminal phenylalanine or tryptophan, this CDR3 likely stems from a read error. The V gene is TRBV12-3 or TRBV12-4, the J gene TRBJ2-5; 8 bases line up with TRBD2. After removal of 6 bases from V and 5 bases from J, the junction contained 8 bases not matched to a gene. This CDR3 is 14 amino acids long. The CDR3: CASRNSGALETQYL. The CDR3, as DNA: TGTGCCAGCAGAAATAGCGGGGCCTTGGAGACCCAGTACCTC.

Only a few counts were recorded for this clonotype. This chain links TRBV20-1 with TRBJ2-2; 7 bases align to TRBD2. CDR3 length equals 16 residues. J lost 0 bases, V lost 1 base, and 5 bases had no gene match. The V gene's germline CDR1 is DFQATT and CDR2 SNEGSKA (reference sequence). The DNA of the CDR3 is TGCAGTGCTAGAGCTCTAGCGGTTTCGAACACCGGGGAGCTGTTTTTT. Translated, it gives CSARALAVSNTGELFF.

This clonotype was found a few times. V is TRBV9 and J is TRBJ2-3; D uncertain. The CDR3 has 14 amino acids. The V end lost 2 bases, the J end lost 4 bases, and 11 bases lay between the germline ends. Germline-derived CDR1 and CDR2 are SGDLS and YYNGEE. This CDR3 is CASSVTDWADTQYF. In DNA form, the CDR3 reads TGTGCCAGCAGCGTCACGGATTGGGCAGATACGCAGTATTTT.

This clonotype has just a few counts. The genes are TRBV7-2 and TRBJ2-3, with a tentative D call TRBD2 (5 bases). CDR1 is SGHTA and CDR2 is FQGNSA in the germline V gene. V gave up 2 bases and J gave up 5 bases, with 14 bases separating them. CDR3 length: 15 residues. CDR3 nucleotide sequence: TGTGCCAGCAGCTTAATCCGAAGCGAGGGAGATACGCAGTATTTT. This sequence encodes CASSLIRSEGDTQYF.

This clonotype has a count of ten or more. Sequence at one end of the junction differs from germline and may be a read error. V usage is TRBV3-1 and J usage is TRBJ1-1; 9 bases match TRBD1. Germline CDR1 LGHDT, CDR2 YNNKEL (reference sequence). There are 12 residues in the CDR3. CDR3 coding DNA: TGTGCCAGCAGCCCGCCCCTTGGACAGGGGATATTT. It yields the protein CASSPPLGQGIF.

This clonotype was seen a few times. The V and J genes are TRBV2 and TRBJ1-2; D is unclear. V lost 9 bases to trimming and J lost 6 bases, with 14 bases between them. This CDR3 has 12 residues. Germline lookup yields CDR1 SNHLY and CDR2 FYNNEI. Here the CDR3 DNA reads TGTGCCAGTCTCTCGGGTAGGGATGGCTACACCTTC. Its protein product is CASLSGRDGYTF.

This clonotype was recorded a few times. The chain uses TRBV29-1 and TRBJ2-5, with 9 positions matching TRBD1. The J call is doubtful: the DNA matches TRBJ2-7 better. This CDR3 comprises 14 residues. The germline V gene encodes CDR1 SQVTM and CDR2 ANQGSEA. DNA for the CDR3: TGCAGCGTGGTGGGACAGGGTAAGGTCTACGAGCAGTACTTC. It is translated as CSVVGQGKVYEQYF.

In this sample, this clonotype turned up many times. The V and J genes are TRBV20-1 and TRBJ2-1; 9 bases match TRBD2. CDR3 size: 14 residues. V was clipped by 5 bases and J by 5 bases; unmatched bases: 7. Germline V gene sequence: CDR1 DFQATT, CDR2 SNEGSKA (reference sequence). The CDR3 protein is CSAPAGGRNNEQFF. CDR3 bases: TGCAGTGCTCCCGCGGGAGGGCGAAACAATGAGCAGTTCTTC.

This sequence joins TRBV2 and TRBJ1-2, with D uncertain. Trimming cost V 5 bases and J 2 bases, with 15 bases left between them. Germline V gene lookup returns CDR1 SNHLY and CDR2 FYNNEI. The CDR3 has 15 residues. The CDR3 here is CASSLDTPQNYGYTF. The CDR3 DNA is TGTGCCAGCAGTCTAGACACCCCCCAGAACTATGGCTACACCTTC.

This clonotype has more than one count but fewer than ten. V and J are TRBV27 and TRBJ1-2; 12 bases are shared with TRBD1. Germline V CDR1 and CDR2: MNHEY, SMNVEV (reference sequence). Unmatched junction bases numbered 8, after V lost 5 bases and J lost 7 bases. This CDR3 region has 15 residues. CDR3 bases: TGTGCCAGCAGTCCAAACCAGGGACAGGGGGCTGGCTACACCTTC. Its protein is CASSPNQGQGAGYTF.

CDR3 DNA sequence: TGTGCCAGCAGTTTGAATCGGCTGGGCACCGGGGAGCTGTTTTTT. This encodes CASSLNRLGTGELFF. V gene TRBV12-3 or TRBV12-4 combines with J gene TRBJ2-2; D gene ambiguous. The CDR3 runs to 15 residues. The V gene lost 3 bases and the J gene lost 4 bases, with 12 bases spanning the gap.

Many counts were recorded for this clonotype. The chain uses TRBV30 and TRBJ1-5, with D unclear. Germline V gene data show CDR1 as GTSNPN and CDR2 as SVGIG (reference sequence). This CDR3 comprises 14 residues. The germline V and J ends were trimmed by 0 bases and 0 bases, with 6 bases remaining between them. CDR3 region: CAWSVSYSNQPQHF. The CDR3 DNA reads TGTGCCTGGAGTGTATCGTATAGCAATCAGCCCCAGCATTTT. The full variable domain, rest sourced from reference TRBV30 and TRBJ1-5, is SQTIHQWPATLVQPVGSPLSLECTVEGTSNPNLYWYRQAAGRGLQLLFYSVGIGQISSEVPQNLSASRPQDRQFILSSKKLLLSDSGFYLCAWSVSYSNQPQHFGDGTRLSIL.

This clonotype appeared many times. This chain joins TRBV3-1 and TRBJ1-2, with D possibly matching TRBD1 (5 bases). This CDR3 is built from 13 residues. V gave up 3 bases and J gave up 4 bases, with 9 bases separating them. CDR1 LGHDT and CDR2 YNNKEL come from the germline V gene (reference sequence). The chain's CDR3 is CASSHRQFYGYTF. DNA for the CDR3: TGTGCCAGCAGCCACAGACAGTTCTATGGCTACACCTTC.

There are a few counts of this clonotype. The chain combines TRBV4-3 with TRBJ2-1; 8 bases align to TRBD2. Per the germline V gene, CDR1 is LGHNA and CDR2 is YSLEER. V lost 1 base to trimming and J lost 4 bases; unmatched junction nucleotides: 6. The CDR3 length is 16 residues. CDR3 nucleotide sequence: TGCGCCAGCAGCCAAGCGAAACTAGCGGCGTACAATGAGCAGTTCTTC. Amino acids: CASSQAKLAAYNEQFF.